This T cell receptor (beta chain) was profiled in a study of cytomegalovirus exposure and HLA in healthy donors (dated by TCRdb to 2017 to 2019). Study-level background: According to an earlier analysis of around 600 of the donors, some 180 million T cells yielded roughly 100 million unique TCR beta sequences and around 300 Gb of sequence data. Around 330 gigabases of sequencing data and roughly 81 million unique TCR sequences made up an early release that covered approximately 620 HLA-typed donors. The genetic ancestry cluster associated with self-reported Caucasian donors included roughly 84% of the roughly 410 genotyped donors. The study aimed to test whether cataloging public T cell receptors could reveal signatures of past pathogen exposure. The study used immunosequencing to profile the T cell repertoires of about 670 subjects and linked those repertoires to cytomegalovirus serostatus. Besides the first cohort of around 670 subjects, a separate validation cohort made up of over 100 different subjects was used. To predict cytomegalovirus infection status, the study brought together high-throughput TCR immunosequencing, statistical association of individual TCRs with disease status, and machine learning. A later analysis re-analyzed previously published TCR beta repertoires from about 730 donors and added high-resolution HLA genotyping to study TCR occurrence patterns. The later analysis used no new phenotypic data to find candidate immune exposures, relying instead on TCR beta sequences and their occurrence across donors. To decide whether each TCR beta V gene segment behaved as functional or pseudogenic, an earlier analysis of approximately 590 of the donors relied on high-throughput TCR beta sequencing. Donor age, sex, ethnicity and CMV serostatus were compiled together with the repertoire data. Genome-wide SNP genotypes for about 55% of the roughly 670 donors were used in a later genetic analysis, which treated that subset as a discovery cohort. Every repertoire in the discovery cohort had been generated on one and the same sequencing platform. HLA typing covered class I and class II loci at four-digit resolution. Typing coverage differed by locus: A, B, C, DRB1 and DQB1 were typed in about 620-630 donors, DQA1 in 500 to 550, DPA1 in 606, and DPB1 in just under 480. Four to six DR-DQ haplotypes were handled as single units for association and clustering because linkage in the cohort was strong. Across about 380 genotyped donors of the cohort, an average of about 240,000 unique TCR beta nucleotide sequences per donor were sequenced, and approximately 17% of those sequences were non-productive.

The CDR3 spans 11 residues, from the cysteine through the phenylalanine. Only CDR3 DNA remains: 33 bases, in frame from the first base. Via the germline V gene, CDR1 is MDHEN and CDR2 SYDVKM. Between the V and J ends, shortened by 2 bases and 11 bases respectively, the junction contains 9 bases. Concerning this clone itself: The antigen it recognizes is unknown. The sample holds no much larger clone one base away, and base qualities are not on file.

The protocol used for the library was the immunoSEQ multiplex PCR assay. The multiplex PCR relied on a mix of 60 forward primers for TCR Vbeta segments and 13 reverse primers for TCR Jbeta segments. The CDR3 region of rearranged TCR beta genes was amplified from genomic DNA by a multiplex PCR assay. The amplified TCR beta libraries were sequenced on the Illumina HiSeq System as 87-base-pair reads. Turning to the authors' computational methods: A later analysis tallied roughly 76 million unique TCR beta chains across the approximately 670 repertoires, and roughly 11 million of those chains were shared by two or more donors. To remove PCR and sequencing errors, raw reads were error-corrected and collapsed into unique sequences using a nearest-neighbor algorithm that merged closely related sequences. Alignment of CDR3 sequences to IMGT reference sequences was used to assign V, D and J gene segments. For a sequence to be retained, a match of at least six nucleotides to both a V gene segment and a J gene segment was required. Rearrangements were called productive when the CDR3 lacked stop codons and stayed in frame with V and J; all others were non-productive. CDR3 was defined according to IMGT convention as the region running from the second conserved V-encoded cysteine to the conserved J-encoded phenylalanine. Sequences without an unambiguous match to a single V gene segment were excluded from the earlier analysis of almost 600 of the donors. In an earlier analysis of about 590 of the donors, a V segment was called functional when productive rearrangements were above 56.7%, and segregating when the standard deviation between donors exceeded 5%. A statistical classification framework was built for diagnosing cytomegalovirus status from the catalog of TCR beta chain sequences. In a later analysis, TCR nucleotide sequences were compared against IMGT/GENE-DB human TR gene sequences so that V and J genes could be assigned. Using the TCRdist pipeline, a later analysis assigned CDR3 sequences along with most-parsimonious VDJ recombination scenarios. In a later analysis, every TCR beta chain was defined by the combination of its CDR3 amino acid sequence and its V-gene family, and reads without a unique V-gene family were dropped. To address suspected cross-contamination and a sequencing artifact, a later analysis removed 592 highly shared, low-generation-probability nucleotide sequences. In a later analysis, a clonal expansion index was calculated for each public chain from normalized within-repertoire ranks of inferred template counts. A later analysis computed generation probabilities with a VDJ recombination model fitted to out-of-frame rearrangements, and checked the results against IGoR. In a later analysis, hypergeometric tests were used to score TCR-TCR, TCR-HLA and TCR-CMV co-occurrence, with a repertoire-size bias correction applied to TCR pairs. To estimate false discovery rates, a later analysis permuted the HLA or CMV assignments 20 times. A later analysis grouped co-occurring TCRs with DBSCAN, adding TCRdist sequence similarity when clustering within HLA-allele-positive subsets. For co-occurrence clustering, repertoires with fewer than 30,000 or more than 120,000 public chains were excluded, along with a handful of repertoires with anomalous nucleotide sharing. Not all clones reach the TCRdb copy of this immuneACCESS table, which keeps in-frame sequences only. Checked studies attribute under half of the gap to unresolved V genes and leave the rest unexplained. That table furnishes V, J and clone size, whereas the DNA furnished D and trimming. Counted in this sample were approximately 100,000 clones; about 74% of them appeared once. The ten largest make up roughly 17% of the sample.

Findings and caveats that apply to the study as a whole: The authors suggested that the approach could potentially be generalized to other disease states and immunological phenotypes. A later analysis found that TCR association rates varied across HLA loci, with DRB1 alleles showing the most associated TCRs and HLA-C alleles the fewest. The 87-base-pair reads could not distinguish some IMGT-functional V segments, including TRBV6-2 and TRBV6-3, so those segments were excluded. A further reported finding was that TCR beta sequences accurately predicted the HLA-A and HLA-B alleles for most subjects in the first cohort. A total of 150 to 200 TCR beta chains were listed by the study as associated with cytomegalovirus. When HLA alleles, especially DR and DQ, strongly co-occurred, TCR associations were difficult to assign to individual alleles. In vitro tests confirmed that a few of the cytomegalovirus-associated TCR beta chains recognize cytomegalovirus antigens. The only immune exposure information available for the cohort was CMV serostatus. Because counts were too low, about 18 rarely observed V segments, including chromosome 9 orphons, were left out of the earlier analysis of approximately 580 of the donors. In an earlier analysis of 450 to 750 of the donors, most TCR beta V segments appeared in productive rearrangements about 87% or about 30% of the time, broadly matching IMGT annotations. The sequencing pipeline was judged likely to have produced a cluster of highly shared sequence variants as a technical artifact. Across donors, most TCR sequences were observed very rarely, whereas some public TCRs were present in many individuals. The classifier was reported to diagnose cytomegalovirus status with high specificity and sensitivity in both the original and validation cohorts. Linkage disequilibrium might explain the correlated functional status among segregating V segments, but an unknown experimental factor could not be ruled out. Compared with equally common non-associated chains, HLA-associated TCR beta chains in a later analysis were more clonally expanded and had lower generation probabilities. A later analysis found that most CMV-associated TCR beta chains appeared HLA-restricted, with HLA associations seemingly driven largely by CMV exposure. Sequencing depth was assumed to be roughly uniform across donors in the presence/absence analyses, though that assumption may not hold. HLA typing was unavailable for some donors at each locus, so association tests used only the typed subset. Several of the top co-occurrence clusters appeared to be linked to parvovirus B19, influenza, CMV and Epstein-Barr virus, according to a later analysis. A later genetic analysis reported fewer N-insertions in productive TCRs among donors in an Asian-associated ancestry cluster than the roughly 620-donor mean. A later genetic analysis associated a missense DCLRE1C variant with V-gene and J-gene trimming of TCR beta chains, and an independent cohort replicated the association. Specific HLA alleles were associated with roughly 16,000 TCR beta sequences at a false discovery rate of 0.05 in a later analysis. This cohort had only TCR beta chains sequenced, and the lack of alpha or paired-chain data limited which features could be detected.

The cohort was made up of 666 healthy bone marrow donors. All cohort members were sampled while nominally healthy, although unrecorded immune exposures were likely present. The donor tested CMV seropositive and was one of the 289 seropositive cohort members. Each donor provided a peripheral blood sample, and peripheral blood mononuclear cells were used for TCR beta sequencing. Genomic DNA extraction from the blood cell samples was performed with the Qiagen DNeasy Blood Extraction Kit. The rearranged chain carries TRBV28 and TRBJ2-5; TRBD2 might be the D gene, on 5 matching bases. Source material: PBMCs. This clonotype originated in a man aged 55 to 70 in good health and CMV-seropositive. The encoded CDR3 is CASSLTGEQYF. The nucleotide sequence is given as TGTGCCAGCAGTTTAACTGGGGAGCAGTACTTC.